This TCR beta chain came from a study of cytomegalovirus exposure and HLA in healthy donors (TCRdb year 2017). Turning to the overall study: An earlier analysis of several hundred of the donors reported 276 Gb of sequence data and 117 million unique TCR beta sequences obtained from about 180 million T cells. An early release covering 550 to 650 HLA-typed donors comprised about 310 gigabases of sequencing data and tens of millions of unique TCR sequences. Of the roughly 400 genotyped donors, approximately 83% fell in the genetic ancestry cluster associated with self-reported Caucasian donors. The study was designed to test whether signatures of past pathogen exposure could be identified by cataloging public T cell receptors. The study used immunosequencing to profile the T cell repertoires of more than 650 subjects and linked those repertoires to cytomegalovirus serostatus. In addition to the first cohort of approximately 670 subjects, a separate validation cohort of about 120 different subjects was used. The study combined high-throughput TCR immunosequencing, statistical association of individual TCRs with disease status, and machine learning to predict cytomegalovirus infection status. A later analysis re-analyzed previously published TCR beta repertoires from about 600 donors and added high-resolution HLA genotyping to study TCR occurrence patterns. In the later analysis, no new phenotypic data were used to find candidate immune exposures; instead, reliance was placed on TCR beta sequences and their occurrence across donors. An earlier analysis of 500 to 750 of the donors applied high-throughput TCR beta sequencing to assess whether each TCR beta V gene segment acted as functional or pseudogenic. Donor age, sex, ethnicity and CMV serostatus were compiled alongside the repertoire data. A later genetic analysis used genome-wide SNP genotypes for about 60% of the roughly 700 donors, treating that subset as a discovery cohort. All discovery cohort repertoires had been generated using a single sequencing platform. Both class I and class II loci were covered by HLA typing, at four-digit resolution. Typing coverage varied by locus: roughly 629-630 donors for A, B, C, DRB1 and DQB1; 500 to 550 for DQA1; over 600 for DPA1; roughly 450 for DPB1. Several DR-DQ haplotypes were treated as single units for association and clustering because of strong linkage in the cohort. Among some 400 genotyped donors of the cohort, an average of around 250,000 unique TCR beta nucleotide sequences was sequenced per donor, of which roughly 17% were non-productive. Overall study outcomes, separate from this receptor: When HLA alleles, especially DR and DQ, strongly co-occurred, TCR associations were difficult to assign to individual alleles. V-gene and J-gene trimming of TCR beta chains was associated with a missense DCLRE1C variant in a later genetic analysis, and the association was replicated in an independent cohort. Most CMV-associated TCR beta chains appeared to be HLA-restricted in a later analysis, and the HLA associations seemed to be driven largely by CMV exposure. The study gave a list of 150 to 200 TCR beta chains associated with cytomegalovirus. The only immune exposure information available for the cohort was CMV serostatus. Across donors, most TCR sequences were observed very rarely, whereas some public TCRs were present in many individuals. Because HLA typing was unavailable for some donors at each locus, only the typed subset was used in association tests. An earlier analysis of 587 of the donors showed that most TCR beta V segments appeared in productive rearrangements either about 87% or about 30% of the time, which broadly matched IMGT annotations. The earlier analysis of some 540 of the donors excluded 15 to 20 rarely observed V segments, including chromosome 9 orphons, because counts were too low. Some IMGT-functional V segments, including TRBV6-2 and TRBV6-3, could not be told apart with the 87-base-pair reads, so those segments were excluded. The classifier was reported to diagnose cytomegalovirus status with high specificity and sensitivity in both the original and validation cohorts. Several of the top co-occurrence clusters appeared to be linked to parvovirus B19, influenza, CMV and Epstein-Barr virus, according to a later analysis. In vitro tests confirmed that a few of the cytomegalovirus-associated TCR beta chains recognize cytomegalovirus antigens. A cluster of highly shared sequence variants was judged likely to represent a technical artifact of the sequencing pipeline. Linkage disequilibrium might explain the correlated functional status among segregating V segments, but an unknown experimental factor could not be excluded. Specific HLA alleles were associated with roughly 16,000 TCR beta sequences at a false discovery rate of 0.05 in a later analysis. Presence/absence analyses assumed roughly uniform sequencing depth across donors, an assumption that may not hold. Only TCR beta chains were sequenced in this cohort, and the absence of alpha or paired-chain data limited detectable features. A further reported finding was that TCR beta sequences accurately predicted the HLA-A and HLA-B alleles for most subjects in the first cohort. According to a later genetic analysis, donors in an Asian-associated ancestry cluster had fewer N-insertions in productive TCRs than the approximately 710-donor mean. In a later analysis, HLA-associated TCR beta chains showed more clonal expansion and lower generation probabilities than non-associated chains that were equally common. It was suggested by the authors that the approach could potentially be generalized to other disease states and immunological phenotypes. According to a later analysis, TCR association rates differed among HLA loci, with DRB1 alleles showing the most associated TCRs and HLA-C alleles showing the fewest.

Receptors were amplified or captured by the immunoSEQ multiplex PCR assay. For the multiplex PCR, a mixture combining 60 forward primers for TCR Vbeta segments and 13 reverse primers for TCR Jbeta segments was used. The CDR3 region of rearranged TCR beta genes was amplified from genomic DNA by a multiplex PCR assay. Amplified TCR beta libraries were sequenced as 87-base-pair reads on the Illumina HiSeq System. Turning to the authors' computational methods: In a later analysis, approximately 74 million unique TCR beta chains were counted across the roughly 670 repertoires, and around 10 million of these chains were shared by at least two donors. Raw reads were error-corrected and collapsed into unique sequences by a nearest-neighbor algorithm in which closely related sequences were merged to remove PCR and sequencing errors. To assign V, D and J gene segments, CDR3 sequences were aligned to IMGT reference sequences. For a sequence to be retained, at least a six-nucleotide match to both a V gene segment and a J gene segment was required. A rearrangement counted as productive if the CDR3 had no stop codons and remained in frame with V and J, and every other rearrangement counted as non-productive. CDR3 was defined by IMGT convention, running from the second conserved V-encoded cysteine to the conserved J-encoded phenylalanine. The earlier analysis of 500 to 650 of the donors excluded any sequence lacking an unambiguous match to a single V gene segment. In an earlier analysis of roughly 500 of the donors, V segments were called functional above 56.7% productive rearrangements and were called segregating when the between-donor standard deviation exceeded 5%. A statistical classification framework was built to diagnose cytomegalovirus status from the catalog of TCR beta chain sequences. V and J gene assignment, in a later analysis, came from comparing TCR nucleotide sequences with IMGT/GENE-DB human TR gene sequences. The TCRdist pipeline was used in a later analysis to assign CDR3 sequences and most-parsimonious VDJ recombination scenarios. A later analysis defined each TCR beta chain by its CDR3 amino acid sequence plus V-gene family, and excluded reads lacking a unique V-gene family. A later analysis removed over 500 highly shared, low-generation-probability nucleotide sequences to deal with suspected cross-contamination and a sequencing artifact. For each public chain, a later analysis derived a clonal expansion index from normalized ranks of inferred template counts within each repertoire. In a later analysis, generation probabilities were computed with a VDJ recombination model fitted to out-of-frame rearrangements, and the resulting probabilities were checked against IGoR. In a later analysis, TCR-TCR, TCR-HLA and TCR-CMV co-occurrence was scored with hypergeometric tests, and a repertoire-size bias correction was applied to TCR pairs. In a later analysis, false discovery rates were estimated by permuting HLA or CMV assignments 20 times. A later analysis grouped co-occurring TCRs with DBSCAN, adding TCRdist sequence similarity when clustering within HLA-allele-positive subsets. For co-occurrence clustering, repertoires with fewer than 30,000 or more than 120,000 public chains were excluded, along with a handful of repertoires with anomalous nucleotide sharing. This is the immuneACCESS table as TCRdb keeps it, with only in-frame sequences that have V and J called. A part of the clones is gone; compared with another copy, unresolved V genes explain less than half, and the rest is unexplained. The V and J calls and the clone size are those of that table, but D and trimming were determined from the DNA. A total of 85,000 to 100,000 clones appear in this sample, 80% to 90% of them only once. Around 2.3% of the sample is taken by the ten largest.

Relative to germline, V is missing 6 bases and J is missing 4 bases, with 5 bases of the junction outside any gene match. The CDR1 and CDR2 encoded by the germline V gene are SNHLY and FYNNEI. The CDR3, from cysteine to phenylalanine, totals 15 residues. Here the CDR3 DNA is all that survives: 45 bases in frame from base 1. About this clone: Its antigen target is currently unknown. No base quality values were provided; no much bigger clone lies one nucleotide off.

The cohort consisted of 670 or so healthy bone marrow donors. Cohort members were all nominally healthy when sampled, although unrecorded immune exposures were likely present. The donor was CMV seronegative and was included in the group of a few hundred seronegative cohort members. Every donor gave a peripheral blood sample, and the peripheral blood mononuclear cells from that sample were used for TCR beta sequencing. Genomic DNA extraction from the blood cell samples was performed with the Qiagen DNeasy Blood Extraction Kit. Recombination connected TRBV2 to TRBJ2-2; 10 bases in between match TRBD2. The specimen sequenced was PBMCs. This sequence originates from a man between 18 and 35 years old in good health and CMV-seronegative. The CDR3 here reads CASRPRTSGTGELFF. The DNA sequence is given as TGTGCCAGCAGACCCAGGACTAGCGGCACCGGGGAGCTGTTTTTT.